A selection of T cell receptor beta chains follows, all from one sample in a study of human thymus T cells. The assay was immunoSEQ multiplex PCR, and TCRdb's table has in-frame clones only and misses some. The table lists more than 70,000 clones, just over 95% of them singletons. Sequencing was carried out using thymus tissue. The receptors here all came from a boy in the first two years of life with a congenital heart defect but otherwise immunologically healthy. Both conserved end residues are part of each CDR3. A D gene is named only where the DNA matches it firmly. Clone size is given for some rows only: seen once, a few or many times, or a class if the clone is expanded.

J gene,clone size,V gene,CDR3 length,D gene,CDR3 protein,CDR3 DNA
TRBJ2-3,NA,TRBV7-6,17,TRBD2,CASSLDLGGSMSDTQYF,TGTGCCAGCAGCTTAGATCTGGGCGGGAGCATGTCAGATACGCAGTATTTT
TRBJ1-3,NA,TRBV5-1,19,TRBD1,CASSPGPGLQGVSGNTIYF,TGCGCCAGCAGCCCAGGTCCGGGCTTACAGGGGGTTTCTGGAAACACCATATATTTT
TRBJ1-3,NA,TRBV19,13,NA,CASTLGTVNTIYF,TGTGCCAGTACTCTTGGGACCGTAAACACCATATATTTT
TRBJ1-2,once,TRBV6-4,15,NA,CASSDYAGGNYGYTF,TGTGCCAGCAGTGACTACGCGGGTGGCAACTATGGCTACACCTTC
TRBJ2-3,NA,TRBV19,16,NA,CASSPPLTRETDTQYF,TGTGCCAGTAGTCCCCCCCTGACGAGGGAGACAGATACGCAGTATTTT
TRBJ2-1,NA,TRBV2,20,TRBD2,CASMVVFGLAGFTSYNEQFF,TGTGCCAGCATGGTTGTCTTTGGACTAGCGGGCTTTACGTCCTACAATGAGCAGTTCTTC
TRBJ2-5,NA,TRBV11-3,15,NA,CASSWGVGPQETQYF,TGTGCCAGCAGCTGGGGAGTTGGACCTCAAGAGACCCAGTACTTC
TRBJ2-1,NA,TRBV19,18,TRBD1,CASSTDTRTGFSYNEQFF,TGTGCCAGTAGTACAGACACACGGACAGGGTTCTCCTACAATGAGCAGTTCTTC
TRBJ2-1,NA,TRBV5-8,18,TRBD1,CASSPRGPDRGFRNEQFF,TGTGCCAGCAGCCCCCGGGGACCAGACAGGGGTTTCCGCAATGAGCAGTTCTTC
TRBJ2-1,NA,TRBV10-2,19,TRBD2,CASSESPSGTTFSYNEQFF,TGCGCCAGCAGTGAGTCGCCCAGCGGGACCACTTTCTCCTACAATGAGCAGTTCTTC
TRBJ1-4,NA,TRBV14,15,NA,CASSQGPATNEKLFF,TGTGCCAGCAGCCAAGGCCCTGCAACTAATGAAAAACTGTTTTTT
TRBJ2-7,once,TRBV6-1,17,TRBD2,CASSEAGTSGRAGEQYF,TGTGCCAGCAGTGAAGCCGGAACTAGCGGGAGGGCGGGCGAGCAGTACTTC
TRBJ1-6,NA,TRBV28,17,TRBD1,CASSSRTGIGGNSPLHF,TGTGCCAGCAGTTCCCGGACAGGGATCGGAGGGAATTCACCCCTCCACTTT
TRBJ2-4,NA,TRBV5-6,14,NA,CASSTTGFGAIQYF,TGTGCCAGCAGTACCACAGGGTTTGGTGCCATTCAGTACTTC
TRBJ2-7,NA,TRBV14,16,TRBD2,CASSLPRGVPPYEQYF,TGTGCCAGCAGCCTCCCCCGGGGGGTCCCCCCCTACGAGCAGTACTTC
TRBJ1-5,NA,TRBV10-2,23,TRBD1,CASSEGAVWGNLRQGPLNQPQHF,TGCGCCAGCAGTGAGGGGGCAGTTTGGGGGAATCTAAGACAGGGGCCACTGAATCAGCCCCAGCATTTT
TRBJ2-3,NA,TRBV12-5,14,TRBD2,CASGSHLGSGGKYF,TGTGCTAGTGGTTCCCACCTCGGGAGCGGGGGTAAATATTTT
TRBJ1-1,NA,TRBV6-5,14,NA,CASSRAVRDTEAFF,TGTGCCAGCAGCCGAGCGGTCAGGGACACTGAAGCTTTCTTT
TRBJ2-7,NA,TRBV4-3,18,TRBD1,CASSQALPSTGQGGEQYF,TGCGCCAGCAGCCAAGCCCTACCCTCGACGGGACAGGGTGGCGAGCAGTACTTC
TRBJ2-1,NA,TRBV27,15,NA,CASRRLPFSYNEQFF,TGTGCCAGCAGGAGGCTTCCATTCTCCTACAATGAGCAGTTCTTC
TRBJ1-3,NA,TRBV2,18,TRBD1,CASSIHRRQGAFGNTIYF,TGTGCCAGCAGTATCCACCGCCGACAGGGGGCGTTTGGAAACACCATATATTTT
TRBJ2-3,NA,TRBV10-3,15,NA,CAISGGGLSTDTQYF,TGTGCCATCAGTGGGGGCGGCCTTAGCACAGATACGCAGTATTTT
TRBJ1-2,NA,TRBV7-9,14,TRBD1,CASSLAGQGHGYTF,TGTGCCAGCAGCTTAGCAGGACAGGGCCATGGCTACACCTTC
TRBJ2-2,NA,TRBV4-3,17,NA,CASSQDSLPSYTGELFF,TGCGCCAGCAGCCAAGATTCATTGCCTAGCTACACCGGGGAGCTGTTTTTT
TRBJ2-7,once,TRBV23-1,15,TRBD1,CASSPIVGTGGEQYF,TGCGCCAGCAGTCCAATCGTGGGGACAGGGGGCGAGCAGTACTTC
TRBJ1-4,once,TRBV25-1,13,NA,CASSGAFNEKLFF,TGTGCCAGCTCAGGGGCGTTTAATGAAAAACTGTTTTTT
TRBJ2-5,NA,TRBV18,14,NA,CASSARLGQETQYF,TGTGCCAGCTCGGCCCGACTAGGCCAAGAGACCCAGTACTTC